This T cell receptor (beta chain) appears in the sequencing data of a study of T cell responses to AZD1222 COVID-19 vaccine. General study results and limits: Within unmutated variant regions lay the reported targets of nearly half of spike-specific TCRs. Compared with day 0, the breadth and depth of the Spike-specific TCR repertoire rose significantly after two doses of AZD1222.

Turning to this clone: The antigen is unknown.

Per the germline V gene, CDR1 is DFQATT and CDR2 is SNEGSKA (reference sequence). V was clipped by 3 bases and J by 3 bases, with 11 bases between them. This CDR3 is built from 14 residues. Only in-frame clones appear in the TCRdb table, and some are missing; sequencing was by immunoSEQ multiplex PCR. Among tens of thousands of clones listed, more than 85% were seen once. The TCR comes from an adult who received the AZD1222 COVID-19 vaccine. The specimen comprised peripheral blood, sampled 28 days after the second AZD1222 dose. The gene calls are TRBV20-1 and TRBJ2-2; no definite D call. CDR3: CSASLEFDTGELFF. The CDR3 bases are TGCAGTGCTAGTTTGGAATTTGACACCGGGGAGCTGTTTTTT.